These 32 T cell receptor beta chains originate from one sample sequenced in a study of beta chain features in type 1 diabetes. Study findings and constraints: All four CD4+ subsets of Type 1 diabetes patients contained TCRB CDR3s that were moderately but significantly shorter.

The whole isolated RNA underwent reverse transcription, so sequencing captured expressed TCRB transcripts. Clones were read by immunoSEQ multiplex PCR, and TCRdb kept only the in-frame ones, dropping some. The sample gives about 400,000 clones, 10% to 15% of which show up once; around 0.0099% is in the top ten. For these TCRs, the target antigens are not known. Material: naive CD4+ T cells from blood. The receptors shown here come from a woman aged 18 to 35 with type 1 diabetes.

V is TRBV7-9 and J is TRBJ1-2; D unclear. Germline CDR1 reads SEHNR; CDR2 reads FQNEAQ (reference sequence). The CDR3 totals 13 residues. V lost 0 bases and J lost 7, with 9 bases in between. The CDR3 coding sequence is TGTGCCAGCAGCTTAGCCCCGGTTTTTGGCTACACCTTC. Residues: CASSLAPVFGYTF.

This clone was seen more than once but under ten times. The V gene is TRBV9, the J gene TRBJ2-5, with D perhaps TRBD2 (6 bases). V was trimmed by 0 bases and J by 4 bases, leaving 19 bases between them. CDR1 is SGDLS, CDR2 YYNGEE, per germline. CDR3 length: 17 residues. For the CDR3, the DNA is TGTGCCAGCAGCGTAGGGAGGGTTGGAGTTGGCCTAGAGACCCAGTACTTC. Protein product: CASSVGRVGVGLETQYF.

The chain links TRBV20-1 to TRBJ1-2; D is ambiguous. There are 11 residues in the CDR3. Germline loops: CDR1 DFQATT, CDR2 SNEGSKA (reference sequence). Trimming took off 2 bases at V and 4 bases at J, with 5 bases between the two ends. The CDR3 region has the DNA TGCAGTGCTAGACAGATCTATGGCTACACCTTC. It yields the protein CSARQIYGYTF.

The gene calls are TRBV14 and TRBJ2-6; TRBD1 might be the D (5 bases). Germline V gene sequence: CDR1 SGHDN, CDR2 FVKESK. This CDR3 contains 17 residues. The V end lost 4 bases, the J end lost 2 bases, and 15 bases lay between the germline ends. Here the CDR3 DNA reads TGTGCCAGCAGCCCCCCTGGTGGGGCGACTGGGGCCAACGTCCTGACTTTC. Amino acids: CASSPPGGATGANVLTF.

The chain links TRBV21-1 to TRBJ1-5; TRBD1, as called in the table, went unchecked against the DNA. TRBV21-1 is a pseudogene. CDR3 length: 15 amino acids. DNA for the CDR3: TGTGCCAGCAGCAAAGCAGGGGGCCGCGGTCAGCCCCAGCATTTT. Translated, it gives CASSKAGGRGQPQHF.

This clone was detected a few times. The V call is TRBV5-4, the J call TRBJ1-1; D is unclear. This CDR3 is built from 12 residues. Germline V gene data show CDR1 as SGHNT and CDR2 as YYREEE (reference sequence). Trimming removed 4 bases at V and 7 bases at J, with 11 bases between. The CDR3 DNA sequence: TGTGCCAGCAGCCCGCCCCGGGGTGAAGCTTTCTTT. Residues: CASSPPRGEAFF.

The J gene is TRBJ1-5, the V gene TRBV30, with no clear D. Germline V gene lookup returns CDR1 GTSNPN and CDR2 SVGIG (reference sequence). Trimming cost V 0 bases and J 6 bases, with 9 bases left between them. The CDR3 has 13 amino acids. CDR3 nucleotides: TGTGCCTGGAGTGTACGAGAGAGTCAGCCCCAGCATTTT. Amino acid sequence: CAWSVRESQPQHF.

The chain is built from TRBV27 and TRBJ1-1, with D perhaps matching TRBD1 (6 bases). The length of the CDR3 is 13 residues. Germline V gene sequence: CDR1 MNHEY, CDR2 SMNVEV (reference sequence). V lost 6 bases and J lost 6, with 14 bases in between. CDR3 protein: CASRPNRVPEAFF. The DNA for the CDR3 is TGTGCCAGCAGGCCCAACAGGGTCCCTGAAGCTTTCTTT.

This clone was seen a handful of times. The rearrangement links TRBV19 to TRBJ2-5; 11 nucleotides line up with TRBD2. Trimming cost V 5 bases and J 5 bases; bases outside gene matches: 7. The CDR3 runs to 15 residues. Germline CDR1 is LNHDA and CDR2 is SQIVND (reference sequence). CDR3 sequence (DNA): TGTGCCAGTAGTTCCGCCGGGACTAGCGGCGAGACCCAGTACTTC. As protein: CASSSAGTSGETQYF. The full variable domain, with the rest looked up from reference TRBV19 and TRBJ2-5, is DGGITQSPKYLFRKEGQNVTLSCEQNLNHDAMYWYRQDPGQGLRLIYYSQIVNDFQKGDIAEGYSVSREKKESFPLTVTSAQKNPTAFYLCASSSAGTSGETQYFGPGTRLLVL.

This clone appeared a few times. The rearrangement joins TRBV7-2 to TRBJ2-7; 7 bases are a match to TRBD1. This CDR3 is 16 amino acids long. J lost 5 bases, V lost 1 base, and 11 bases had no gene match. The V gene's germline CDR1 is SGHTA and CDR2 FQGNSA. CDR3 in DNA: TGTGCCAGCAGCTTAGTGGACGGGACAGCTACGCACGAGCAGTACTTC. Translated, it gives CASSLVDGTATHEQYF.

CDR3 coding DNA: TGTGCCAGCAGAAGGACTAGCGGGAGTCTTGATGAGCAGTTCTTC. Encoded protein: CASRRTSGSLDEQFF. This chain uses TRBV2 with TRBJ2-1; the match to TRBD2 covers 13 bases. Germline CDR1 reads SNHLY; CDR2 reads FYNNEI. The V gene end was trimmed by 6 bases and the J gene end by 8 bases; junction bases not matched to a gene: 7. CDR3 length equals 15 residues.

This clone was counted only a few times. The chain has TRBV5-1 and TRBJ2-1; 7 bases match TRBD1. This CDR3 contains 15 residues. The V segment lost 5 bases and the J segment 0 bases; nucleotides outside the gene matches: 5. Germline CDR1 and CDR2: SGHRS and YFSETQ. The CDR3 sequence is CASRTGVASYNEQFF. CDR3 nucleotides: TGCGCCAGCAGAACAGGGGTAGCCTCCTACAATGAGCAGTTCTTC.

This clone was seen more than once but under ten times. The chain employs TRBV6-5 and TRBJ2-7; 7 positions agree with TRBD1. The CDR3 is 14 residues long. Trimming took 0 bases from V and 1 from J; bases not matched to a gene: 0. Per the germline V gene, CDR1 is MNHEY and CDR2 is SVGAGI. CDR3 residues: CASSYSGQSYEQYF. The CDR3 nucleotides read TGTGCCAGCAGTTACTCGGGACAGTCCTACGAGCAGTACTTC.

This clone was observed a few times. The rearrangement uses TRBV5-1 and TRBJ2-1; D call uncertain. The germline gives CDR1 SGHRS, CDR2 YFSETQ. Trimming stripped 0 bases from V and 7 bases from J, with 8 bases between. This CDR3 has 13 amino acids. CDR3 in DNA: TGCGCCAGCAGCTTGGATGGCAAGAATGAGCAGTTCTTC. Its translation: CASSLDGKNEQFF. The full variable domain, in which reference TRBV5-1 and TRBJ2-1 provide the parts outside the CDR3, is KAGVTQTPRYLIKTRGQQVTLSCSPISGHRSVSWYQQTPGQGLQFLFEYFSETQRNKGNFPGRFSGRQFSNSRSEMNVSTLELGDSALYLCASSLDGKNEQFFGPGTRLTVL.

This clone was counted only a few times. CDR3 coding DNA: TGTGCCAGCAGTTCCGGGACAGGGGATCAGGAGCAGTACTTC. It codes for CASSSGTGDQEQYF. The rearrangement joins TRBV6-5 to TRBJ2-7, with 10 bases that match TRBD1. Germline lookup yields CDR1 MNHEY and CDR2 SVGAGI. The CDR3 is made up of 14 amino acids. Germline trimming cut 4 bases from V and 7 bases from J; bases unmatched to any gene: 7.

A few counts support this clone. This CDR3 is CASSQAGLPNIQYF. DNA for the CDR3: TGCGCCAGCAGCCAGGCGGGACTACCAAACATTCAGTACTTC. This chain uses TRBV4-1 with TRBJ2-4; 7 bases fit TRBD2. CDR1 is MGHRA, CDR2 YSYEKL, per germline. The CDR3 has 14 residues. The J segment lost 6 bases and the V segment lost 3 bases, leaving 5 bases of the junction unmatched.

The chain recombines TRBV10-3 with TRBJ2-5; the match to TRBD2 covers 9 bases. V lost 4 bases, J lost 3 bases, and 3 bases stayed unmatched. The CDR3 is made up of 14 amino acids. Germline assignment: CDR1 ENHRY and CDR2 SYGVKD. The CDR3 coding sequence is TGTGCCATCAGTGTGGGACTAGCCGAAGAGACCCAGTACTTC. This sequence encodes CAISVGLAEETQYF.

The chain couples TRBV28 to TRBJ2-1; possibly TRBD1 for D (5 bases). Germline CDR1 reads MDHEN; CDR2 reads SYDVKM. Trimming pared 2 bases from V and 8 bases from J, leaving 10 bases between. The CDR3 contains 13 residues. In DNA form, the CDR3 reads TGTGCCAGCAGTTTAGCGACAGTTGATGAGCAGTTCTTC. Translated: CASSLATVDEQFF.

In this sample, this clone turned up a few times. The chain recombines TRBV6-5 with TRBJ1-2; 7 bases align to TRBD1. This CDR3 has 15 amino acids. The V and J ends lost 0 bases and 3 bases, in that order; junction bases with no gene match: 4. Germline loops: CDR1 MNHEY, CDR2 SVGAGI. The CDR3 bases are TGTGCCAGCAGTTACTCCAGGGGACAGCACTATGGCTACACCTTC. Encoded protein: CASSYSRGQHYGYTF.

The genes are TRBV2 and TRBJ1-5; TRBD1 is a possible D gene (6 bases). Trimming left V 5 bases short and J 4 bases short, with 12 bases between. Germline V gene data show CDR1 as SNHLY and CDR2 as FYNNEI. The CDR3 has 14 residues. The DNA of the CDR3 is TGTGCCAGCAGTAGGGGGAGCCTGAATCAGCCCCAGCATTTT. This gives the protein CASSRGSLNQPQHF.

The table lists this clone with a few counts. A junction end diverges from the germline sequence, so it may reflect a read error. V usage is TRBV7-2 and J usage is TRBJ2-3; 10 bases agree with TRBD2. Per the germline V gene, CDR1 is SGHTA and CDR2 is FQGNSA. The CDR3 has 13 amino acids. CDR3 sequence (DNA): TGTGCCACCAGCGGGAGGGCCACAGATACGCAGTATTTT. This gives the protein CATSGRATDTQYF. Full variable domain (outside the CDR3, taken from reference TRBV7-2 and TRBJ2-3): GAGVSQSPSNKVTEKGKDVELRCDPISGHTALYWYRQSLGQGLEFLIYFQGNSAPDKSGLPSDRFSAERTGGSVSTLTIQRTQQEDSAVYLCATSGRATDTQYFGPGTRLTVL.

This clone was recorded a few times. In DNA, the CDR3 is TGTGCCAGCTCACCACTTCAGTCCAGGGGGAATGAGCAGTTCTTC. Its translation: CASSPLQSRGNEQFF. The chain has TRBV18 and TRBJ2-1, with 7 positions matching TRBD1. CDR1 and CDR2 (germline): KGHSH, LQKENI. With V trimmed by 1 base and J by 7 bases, 7 bases remained unmatched. This CDR3 spans 15 amino acids.

The CDR3 DNA sequence: TGTGCCACCACGAAGAAGGAGTTGGCGCATTCCACCAATGAGCAGTTCTTC. This gives the protein CATTKKELAHSTNEQFF. V is TRBV21-1 and J is TRBJ2-1; the table's D call TRBD2 went unverified against the DNA. TRBV21-1 is marked as a pseudogene. This CDR3 is 17 amino acids long.

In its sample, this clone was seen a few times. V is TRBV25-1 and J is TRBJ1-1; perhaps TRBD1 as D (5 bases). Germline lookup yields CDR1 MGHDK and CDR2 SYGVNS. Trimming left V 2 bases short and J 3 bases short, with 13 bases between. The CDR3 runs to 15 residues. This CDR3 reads CASSEGTGVYTEAFF. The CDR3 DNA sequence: TGTGCCAGCAGTGAAGGAACAGGAGTGTACACTGAAGCTTTCTTT.

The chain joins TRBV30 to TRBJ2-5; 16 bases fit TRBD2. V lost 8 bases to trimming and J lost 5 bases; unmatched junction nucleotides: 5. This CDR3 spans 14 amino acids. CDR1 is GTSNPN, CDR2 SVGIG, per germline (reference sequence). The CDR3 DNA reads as TGTGCCCGGGGACTAGCGGGAGGGTCGGAGACCCAGTACTTC. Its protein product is CARGLAGGSETQYF.

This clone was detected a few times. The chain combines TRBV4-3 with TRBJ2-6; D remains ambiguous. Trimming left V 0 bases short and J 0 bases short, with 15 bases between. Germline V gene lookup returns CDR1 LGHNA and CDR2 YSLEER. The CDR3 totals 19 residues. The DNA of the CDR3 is TGCGCCAGCAGCCAAGAAATCGTATTCGTCTCCTCTGGGGCCAACGTCCTGACTTTC. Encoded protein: CASSQEIVFVSSGANVLTF.

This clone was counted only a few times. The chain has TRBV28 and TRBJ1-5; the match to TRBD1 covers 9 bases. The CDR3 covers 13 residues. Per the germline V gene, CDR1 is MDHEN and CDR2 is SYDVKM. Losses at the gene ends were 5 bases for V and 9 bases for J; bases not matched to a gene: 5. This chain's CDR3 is CASSRQGVRPQHF. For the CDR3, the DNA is TGTGCCAGCAGTAGACAGGGGGTGAGGCCCCAGCATTTT. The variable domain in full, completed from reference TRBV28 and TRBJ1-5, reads DVKVTQSSRYLVKRTGEKVFLECVQDMDHENMFWYRQDPGLGLRLIYFSYDVKMKEKGDIPEGYSVSREKKERFSLILESASTNQTSMYLCASSRQGVRPQHFGDGTRLSIL.

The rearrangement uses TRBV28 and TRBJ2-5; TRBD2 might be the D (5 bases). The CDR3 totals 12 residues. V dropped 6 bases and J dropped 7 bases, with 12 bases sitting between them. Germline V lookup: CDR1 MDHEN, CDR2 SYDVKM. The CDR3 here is CASRLPAGTQYF. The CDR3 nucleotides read TGTGCCAGCAGGCTCCCCGCGGGGACCCAGTACTTC.

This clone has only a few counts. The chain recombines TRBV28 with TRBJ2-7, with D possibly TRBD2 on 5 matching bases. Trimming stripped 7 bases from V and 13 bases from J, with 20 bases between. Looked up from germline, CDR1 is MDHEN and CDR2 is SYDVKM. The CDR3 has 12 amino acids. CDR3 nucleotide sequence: TGTGCCAGCATCTCCTTCGACGGAGGCCGATACTTC. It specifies CASISFDGGRYF.

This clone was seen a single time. This chain's CDR3 is CASSLFGTRSNEQFF. DNA for the CDR3: TGTGCCAGCAGCTTATTTGGGACTAGGTCCAATGAGCAGTTCTTC. The chain combines TRBV7-9 with TRBJ2-1; 8 nucleotides match TRBD2. Germline loops: CDR1 SEHNR, CDR2 FQNEAQ (reference sequence). The CDR3 loop spans 15 amino acids. With V trimmed by 2 bases and J by 6 bases, 6 bases remained unmatched.

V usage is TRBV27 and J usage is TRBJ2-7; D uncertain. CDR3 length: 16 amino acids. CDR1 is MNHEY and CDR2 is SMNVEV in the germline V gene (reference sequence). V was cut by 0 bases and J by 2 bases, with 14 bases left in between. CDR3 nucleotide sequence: TGTGCCAGCAGTTTATCCGCTCGCCGCCGGGCCTACGAGCAGTACTTC. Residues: CASSLSARRRAYEQYF.

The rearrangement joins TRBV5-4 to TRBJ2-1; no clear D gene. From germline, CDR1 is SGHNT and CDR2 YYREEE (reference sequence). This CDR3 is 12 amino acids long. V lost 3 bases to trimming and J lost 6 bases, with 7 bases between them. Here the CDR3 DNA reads TGTGCCAGCAGCTCCTCCAGCAATGAGCAGTTCTTC. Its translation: CASSSSSNEQFF.